This is a list of T cell receptor beta chains from one sample in a study of blood T cells in healthy people across ages. From the 5' RACE reads, TCRdb called clonotypes with MiXCR, one entry per CDR3 protein. Seen here are around 900,000 distinct CDR3 sequences, under 30% observed once, and the top ten hold around a sixth. Sequences were obtained from blood. The receptors stem from a woman aged 80 or over in good health. CDR3s leave out the opening cysteine and the closing phenylalanine or tryptophan. Each record gives: CDR3 protein, V gene.

ASREGWPYEQY,TRBV6-2/TRBV6-3
ASRSTGGNTRTEAF,TRBV6-5
ASSSSASFNYEQY,TRBV7-2
AWSLGGAKTQY,TRBV30
ASSPARTGSYEQY,TRBV6-1
SARLEDTQY,TRBV20-1
ASSPLDTSGYT,TRBV18
ASSLLSENTEAF,TRBV5-1
SAKTGGYT,TRBV20-1
ASSTGPRGAQTNTGELF,TRBV7-2
SASSFQGTGRLDEKLF,TRBV20-1
SVRDTGLVTEAF,TRBV29-1
ASSQQGNEPQH,TRBV12-3/TRBV12-4
ASSLMTVRTDAQY,TRBV12-3/TRBV12-4
SAREVGAWTTQPQH,TRBV20-1
ASSQGKNEKLF,TRBV3-1
ASNDRVSSYEQY,TRBV6-5
ASSPQVVLAKNIQY,TRBV4-3